Listed here are 25 T cell receptor beta chains from one sample, sequenced in a study of beta chain features in type 1 diabetes. Expressed TCRB transcripts were sequenced because the isolated RNA had all been reverse transcribed beforehand. The assay was immunoSEQ multiplex PCR, and TCRdb's table has in-frame clones only and misses some. The data contain hundreds of thousands of clones, roughly 15% of them singletons. Material: naive CD4+ T cells from blood. The receptors derive from a man between 18 and 29 years old in good health.

This clone was seen more than once but under ten times. Other DNA sequences of this sample code for an identical CDR3. The rearrangement links TRBV15 to TRBJ1-5; no clear D. The CDR3 loop spans 12 amino acids. The V gene's germline CDR1 is LNHNV and CDR2 YYDKDF (reference sequence). The V and J ends lost 1 base and 5 bases respectively, with 3 bases between them. As DNA, the CDR3 is TGTGCCACCAGCAGAGTAGATCAGCCCCAGCATTTT. This codes for CATSRVDQPQHF.

The chain couples TRBV6-5 to TRBJ1-5, with D possibly being TRBD1 (6 bases). CDR3 length: 15 residues. Per germline, CDR1 MNHEY and CDR2 SVGAGI. Trimming left V 0 bases short and J 6 bases short, with 12 bases between. Here the CDR3 reads CASSYSQGRLQPQHF. CDR3 bases: TGTGCCAGCAGTTACTCTCAGGGGAGACTTCAGCCCCAGCATTTT.

The chain joins TRBV7-3 to TRBJ2-4; D remains ambiguous. The CDR3 covers 13 residues. From germline, CDR1 is SGHTA and CDR2 FQGTGA. Between the trimmed V and J ends, which lost 5 bases and 8 bases, there was a span of 13 bases. CDR3 nucleotide sequence: TGTGCCAGCAGCCTAGGCGCGGCGGACATTCAGTACTTC. Residues: CASSLGAADIQYF.

This clone was picked up a small number of times. The rearrangement links TRBV2 to TRBJ2-1; the D is unclear. The ends were cut back, 7 bases at V and 3 bases at J, with 10 bases in the middle. The CDR3 is 13 amino acids. Germline CDR1 SNHLY, CDR2 FYNNEI. The CDR3 protein is CASNSNLYNEQFF. The CDR3 nucleotides are TGTGCCAGCAACAGCAACCTCTACAATGAGCAGTTCTTC.

This chain connects TRBV5-1 to TRBJ2-7; D ambiguous. Trimming stripped 2 bases from V and 2 bases from J, with 8 bases between. Germline CDR1 is SGHRS and CDR2 is YFSETQ. The CDR3 is 13 residues long. The CDR3 region has the DNA TGCGCCAGCAGCTTTGACAAAGCCTACGAGCAGTACTTC. It yields the protein CASSFDKAYEQYF.

This clone came up a few times. The V call is TRBV5-1, the J call TRBJ2-3; 8 bases align to TRBD2. CDR1 is SGHRS and CDR2 is YFSETQ in the germline V gene. V trimming: 4 bases; J trimming: 1 base; junction bases outside the gene matches: 8. The CDR3 covers 16 residues. CDR3 protein: CASSLLAGTGTDTQYF. The CDR3 DNA reads TGCGCCAGCAGCCTCTTAGCGGGGACGGGCACAGATACGCAGTATTTT.

The sample holds a few counts of this clone. J is TRBJ2-3 and V is TRBV5-1, with D perhaps assigned TRBD1 or TRBD2 (6 bases each). V lost 1 base, J lost 5 bases, and 11 bases lay in between. This CDR3 is built from 14 residues. CDR1 is SGHRS, CDR2 YFSETQ, per germline. The CDR3 coding sequence is TGCGCCAGCAGCTTGTTACAGGGAGGAGATACGCAGTATTTT. The encoded protein is CASSLLQGGDTQYF.

With regard to this clone: In the same sample, other DNA sequences code for this CDR3. J is TRBJ1-1 and V is TRBV29-1, with D tentatively TRBD1 (5 bases). CDR1 is SQVTM, CDR2 ANQGSEA, per germline. CDR3 length: 12 residues. V dropped 3 bases and J dropped 6 bases, with 11 bases sitting between them. The CDR3 loop reads CSVDRGRAEAFF. CDR3 sequence (DNA): TGCAGCGTTGATCGGGGGAGGGCTGAAGCTTTCTTT.

The sample holds a few counts of this clone. The gene calls are TRBV6-5 and TRBJ1-4; D remains unclear. CDR3 size: 15 residues. Trimming pared 0 bases from V and 1 base from J, leaving 6 bases between. Germline V gene sequence: CDR1 MNHEY, CDR2 SVGAGI. For the CDR3, the DNA is TGTGCCAGCAGTTACTCGCCGAGAACTAATGAAAAACTGTTTTTT. Amino acid sequence: CASSYSPRTNEKLFF.

This clone was found a few times. V usage is TRBV14 and J usage is TRBJ2-7, with D uncertain. The CDR3 consists of 15 residues. The V gene's germline CDR1 is SGHDN and CDR2 FVKESK. V was trimmed by 1 base and J by 5 bases, leaving 15 bases between them. Here the CDR3 reads CASSQVGRYLHEQYF. Here the CDR3 DNA reads TGTGCCAGCAGCCAAGTTGGCAGATACCTCCACGAGCAGTACTTC.

This clone showed up just a few times. J is TRBJ2-2 and V is TRBV7-2, with 7 positions matching TRBD1. The length of the CDR3 is 16 residues. The V gene end was trimmed by 1 base and the J gene end by 0 bases; junction bases not matched to a gene: 2. From germline, CDR1 is SGHTA and CDR2 FQGNSA. The CDR3 loop reads CASSLGGQANTGELFF. CDR3 coding DNA: TGTGCCAGCAGCTTAGGCGGACAGGCGAACACCGGGGAGCTGTTTTTT.

In this sample, this clone turned up once. The gene calls are TRBV30 and TRBJ1-2; D is unresolved. V gave up 4 bases and J gave up 8 bases, with 11 bases separating them. CDR1 is GTSNPN, CDR2 SVGIG, per germline (reference sequence). The CDR3 is 11 amino acids. The CDR3 protein is CAWNLPDGYTF. Here the CDR3 DNA reads TGTGCCTGGAACCTCCCCGACGGCTACACCTTC.

The chain combines TRBV29-1 with TRBJ1-1; possible D gene TRBD1, 5 bases. This CDR3 region has 15 residues. CDR1 is SQVTM, CDR2 ANQGSEA, per germline. V shed 4 bases and J shed 0 bases, with 15 bases lying between them. For the CDR3, the DNA is TGCAGCGTTGTGGAGTCAGGGAGGGTGAACACTGAAGCTTTCTTT. This translates into CSVVESGRVNTEAFF.

This clone has a handful of counts. V and J are TRBV7-8 and TRBJ2-7; unclear D gene. Trimming removed 2 bases from V and 4 bases from J, with 6 bases in between. This CDR3 has 12 amino acids. The germline V gene has CDR1 SGHVS and CDR2 FQNEAQ. CDR3 amino acids: CASSLQGYEQYF. CDR3 sequence (DNA): TGTGCCAGCAGCTTACAAGGGTACGAGCAGTACTTC.

The chain joins TRBV4-1 to TRBJ1-5; tentative D call: TRBD1 (5 bases). This CDR3 spans 14 amino acids. V dropped 5 bases and J dropped 0 bases, with 8 bases sitting between them. Germline CDR1 and CDR2: MGHRA and YSYEKL. The CDR3 nucleotides are TGCGCCAGCAGCGGGACGGGTAGCAATCAGCCCCAGCATTTT. Encoded protein: CASSGTGSNQPQHF.

This clone was observed a handful of times. This sequence joins TRBV27 and TRBJ1-1; TRBD1 aligns across 8 bases. The V and J ends lost 5 bases and 7 bases, in that order; junction bases with no gene match: 6. The CDR3 runs 13 residues. CDR1 is MNHEY and CDR2 is SMNVEV in the germline V gene (reference sequence). Here the CDR3 DNA reads TGTGCCAGCAGTGAGTTCGGGACAGGTGAAGCTTTCTTT. The encoded protein is CASSEFGTGEAFF.

The chain has TRBV7-8 and TRBJ1-2; D uncertain. The CDR3 spans 14 residues. V lost 5 bases, J lost 7 bases, and 17 bases lay in between. CDR1 and CDR2 (germline): SGHVS, FQNEAQ. CDR3 protein: CASSQQRSGSGYTF. DNA for the CDR3: TGTGCCAGCAGCCAACAGCGGTCGGGGAGTGGCTACACCTTC. The full variable domain, completed using reference TRBV7-8 and TRBJ1-2, is GAGVSQSPRYKVAKRGQDVALRCDPISGHVSLFWYQQALGQGPEFLTYFQNEAQLDKSGLPSDRFFAERPEGSVSTLKIQRTQQEDSAVYLCASSQQRSGSGYTFGSGTRLTVV.

In its sample, this clone was seen a few times. V usage is TRBV7-2 and J usage is TRBJ2-4; D is perhaps TRBD2 (5 bases). With 6 bases removed from V and 7 bases from J, the gap between germline ends came to 10 bases. CDR1 and CDR2 (germline): SGHTA, FQGNSA. CDR3 size: 12 residues. The CDR3 DNA reads as TGTGCCAGCAGTTCACGAGGGAACATTCAGTACTTC. Its translation is CASSSRGNIQYF.

This clone turned up a few times. This chain links TRBV27 with TRBJ2-7; D remains ambiguous. The germline V gene has CDR1 MNHEY and CDR2 SMNVEV (reference sequence). Deletions cut 0 bases from V and 1 base from J, with 10 bases between. The CDR3 runs 15 residues. The CDR3: CASSLSEVGSYEQYF. In nucleotides, the CDR3 is TGTGCCAGCAGTTTATCGGAAGTAGGATCCTACGAGCAGTACTTC.

A word on this clone: Other nucleotide sequences from this sample produce the same CDR3. The V gene is TRBV7-9, the J gene TRBJ1-1; no definite D call. The CDR3 contains 11 residues. Trimming left V 0 bases short and J 8 bases short, with 4 bases between. From germline, CDR1 is SEHNR and CDR2 FQNEAQ (reference sequence). CDR3 coding DNA: TGTGCCAGCAGCTTAGCCGGAGAAGCTTTCTTT. It encodes CASSLAGEAFF.

J is TRBJ1-1 and V is TRBV9; 11 nucleotides match TRBD1. The CDR3 contains 14 residues. The germline V gene has CDR1 SGDLS and CDR2 YYNGEE. V shed 6 bases and J 5 bases; nucleotides not matched to a gene: 6. DNA for the CDR3: TGTGCCAGCACGCCGGGACAGGGGGAGACTGAAGCTTTCTTT. This sequence encodes CASTPGQGETEAFF.

This clone was seen only a few times. The chain has TRBV7-2 and TRBJ2-3; D gene ambiguous. The CDR3 runs 15 residues. The V gene's germline CDR1 is SGHTA and CDR2 FQGNSA. With 1 base removed from V and 4 bases from J, the gap between germline ends came to 12 bases. In nucleotides, the CDR3 is TGTGCCAGCAGCTTAGGCGGCTCTGGGGCAGATACGCAGTATTTT. It specifies CASSLGGSGADTQYF.

This clone occurred a few times. This specimen includes other DNA sequences encoding the same CDR3. The chain links TRBV5-4 to TRBJ2-7, with D unresolved. V lost 0 bases and J lost 1, with 5 bases in between. This CDR3 is built from 13 residues. Germline lookup yields CDR1 SGHNT and CDR2 YYREEE (reference sequence). CDR3 coding DNA: TGTGCCAGCAGCTTGGCCGGGTCCTACGAGCAGTACTTC. It is translated as CASSLAGSYEQYF.

In this sample, this clone turned up a few times. The J gene is TRBJ2-7, the V gene TRBV7-9; D is ambiguous. Trimming removed 1 base from V and 7 bases from J, with 11 bases in between. The CDR3 is 13 amino acids. The germline V gene has CDR1 SEHNR and CDR2 FQNEAQ (reference sequence). The CDR3 is CASSLGSVREQYF. CDR3 in DNA: TGTGCCAGCAGCTTAGGATCAGTACGGGAGCAGTACTTC.

On this clone itself: Other DNA sequences of this sample code for an identical CDR3. The V call is TRBV9, the J call TRBJ1-2; D uncertain. Germline lookup yields CDR1 SGDLS and CDR2 YYNGEE. The CDR3 sequence is 11 residues long. V shed 0 bases and J shed 5 bases, with 2 bases lying between them. Here the CDR3 DNA reads TGTGCCAGCAGCGTAGGGTATGGCTACACCTTC. Amino acid sequence: CASSVGYGYTF. Based on the CDR3 plus reference TRBV9 and TRBJ1-2, the full variable domain is DSGVTQTPKHLITATGQRVTLRCSPRSGDLSVYWYQQSLDQGLQFLIQYYNGEERAKGNILERFSAQQFPDLHSELNLSSLELGDSALYFCASSVGYGYTFGSGTRLTVV.